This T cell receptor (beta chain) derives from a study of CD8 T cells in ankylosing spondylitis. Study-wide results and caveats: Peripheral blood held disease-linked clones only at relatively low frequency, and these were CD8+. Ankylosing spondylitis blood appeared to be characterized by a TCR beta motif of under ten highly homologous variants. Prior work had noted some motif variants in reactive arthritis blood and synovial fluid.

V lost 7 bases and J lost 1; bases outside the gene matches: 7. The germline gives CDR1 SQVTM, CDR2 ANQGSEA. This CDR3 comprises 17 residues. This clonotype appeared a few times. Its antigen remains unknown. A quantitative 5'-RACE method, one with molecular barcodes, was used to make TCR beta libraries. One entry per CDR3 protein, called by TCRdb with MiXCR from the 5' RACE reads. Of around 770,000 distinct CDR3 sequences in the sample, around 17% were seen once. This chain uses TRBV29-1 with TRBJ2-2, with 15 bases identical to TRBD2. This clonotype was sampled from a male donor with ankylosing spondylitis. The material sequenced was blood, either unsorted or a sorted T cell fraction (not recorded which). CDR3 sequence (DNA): TGCAGCGCTGGGCCGGGACTAGCGGGGGGGAACACCGGGGAGCTGTTTTTT. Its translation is CSAGPGLAGGNTGELFF.